A selection of T cell receptor beta chains follows, all from one sample in a study of T cell changes during pregnancy in multiple sclerosis. Using immunoSEQ multiplex PCR, the repertoire was profiled, and TCRdb retains in-frame clones only, with some absent. The sample lists 60,000 to 75,000 clones, 92% occurring once. Specimen: peripheral blood, collected after pregnancy. Source of these receptors: a female donor with multiple sclerosis, enrolled in a pregnancy study. CDR3s include the opening cysteine and the closing phenylalanine or tryptophan. A D gene is named only where the DNA matches it firmly. Clone size appears in some rows only: once, few, many, or a class for an expanded clone.

clone_size d_call cdr3_length j_call v_call cdr3_nt cdr3_aa
. . 13 TRBJ1-2 TRBV9 TGTGCCAGCAGCGACCGGCAGGCGTGGGGCTACACCTTC CASSDRQAWGYTF
. TRBD2 16 TRBJ2-3 TRBV5-1 TGCGCCAGCAGCTGGGGACTAGCGGGGTCGGGGGATACGCAGTATTTT CASSWGLAGSGDTQYF
. TRBD1 14 TRBJ2-3 TRBV10-3 TGTGCCATCAGTGAGACATCAGAACAGGGGAGGCAGTATTTT CAISETSEQGRQYF
. TRBD2 13 TRBJ2-7 TRBV29-1 TGCAGCGTCGCTAGCGGGAGCTCCTACGAGCAGTACTTC CSVASGSSYEQYF
. TRBD1 17 TRBJ1-4 TRBV29-1 TGCAGCGGGGGAACCGGGACAGTTACTGTAACTAATGAAAAACTGTTTTTT CSGGTGTVTVTNEKLFF
. . 15 TRBJ1-2 TRBV12-2 TGTGCAAGTCGTCCTACGAGTATAGGGGCGGGAGGCTACACCTTC CASRPTSIGAGGYTF
. . 14 TRBJ2-5 TRBV7-2 TGTGCCAGCAGCTTAGCGGGAGGGGGAGAGACCCAGTACTTC CASSLAGGGETQYF
. . 15 TRBJ1-5 TRBV27 TGTGCCAGCAGACTAGATACGTGGAGCAATCAGCCCCAGCATTTT CASRLDTWSNQPQHF
. TRBD2 15 TRBJ2-3 TRBV27 TGTGCCAGCTCTGGATGGGGGACTAGCGAGGATACGCAGTATTTT CASSGWGTSEDTQYF
. . 15 TRBJ1-2 TRBV4-1 TGCGCCAGCAGCCAAGGGGGCAGGGGACCCTATGGCTACACCTTC CASSQGGRGPYGYTF
. . 15 TRBJ1-4 TRBV6-5 TGTGCCAGCAGTCCTCAGGGTTTGATTTGGGAAAAACTGTTTTTT CASSPQGLIWEKLFF
. . 11 TRBJ1-1 TRBV7-8 TGTGCCAGCAGCTACGACAGTGAAGCTTTCTTT CASSYDSEAFF
once . 14 TRBJ2-3 TRBV7-3 TGTGCCAGCAGCTTCGGGCCGCAGGGTGATACGCAGTATTTT CASSFGPQGDTQYF
. . 14 TRBJ1-5 TRBV6-6 TGTGCCAGCAGTAACCTACAGGGTGTTCAGCCCCAGCATTTT CASSNLQGVQPQHF
. . 19 TRBJ2-7 TRBV4-2 TGTGCCAGCAGCCACCAAGCGGCACTATTGGGGATCCCCTTCTACGAGCAGTACTTC CASSHQAALLGIPFYEQYF
. . 14 TRBJ1-5 TRBV6-1 TGTGCCAGCAGTGAATACGGGGGGCATCAGCCCCAGCATTTT CASSEYGGHQPQHF
. TRBD2 15 TRBJ2-7 TRBV9 TGTGCCAGCAGTTCAGCGGGAGGGAACGCCTACGAGCAGTACTTC CASSSAGGNAYEQYF
. . 15 TRBJ1-1 TRBV7-2 TGTGCCAGCAGCTCCCGGGGAGGGGGTAGCACTGAAGCTTTCTTT CASSSRGGGSTEAFF
. TRBD2 15 TRBJ2-1 TRBV28 TGTGCCAGCAGTTTAGGCGGGAGCGTCGACAATGAGCAGTTCTTC CASSLGGSVDNEQFF
. . 14 TRBJ2-2 TRBV12-5 TGTGCTAGTGGGGGCCCCCAGTGGCCCGGGGAGCTGTTTTTT CASGGPQWPGELFF
. . 15 TRBJ2-2 TRBV27 TGTGCCAGCAGTTTACAGGGTCGGAACACCGGGGAGCTGTTTTTT CASSLQGRNTGELFF
. . 16 TRBJ2-7 TRBV4-2 TGTGCCAGCAGCCAAGACCCCCAAGAGATTCCCTACGAGCAGTACTTC CASSQDPQEIPYEQYF
. . 15 TRBJ2-3 TRBV29-1 TGCAGCGCCCGAGGGCTGGCGGTTAGCACAGATACGCAGTATTTT CSARGLAVSTDTQYF
. TRBD1 14 TRBJ2-3 TRBV6-1 TGTGCCAGCAGTAGACAGGGGAGCACAGATACGCAGTATTTT CASSRQGSTDTQYF
. . 12 TRBJ1-4 TRBV30 TGTGCCTGGAGTGAGGCGGTTGAAAAACTGTTTTTT CAWSEAVEKLFF
. TRBD2 14 TRBJ2-7 TRBV6-5 TGTGCCAGCACCCCACGGGCTAGCGGGACCCAGCAGTACTTC CASTPRASGTQQYF
. TRBD1 15 TRBJ2-1 TRBV7-9 TGTGCCAGCAGCTTGGCAGGGGGTTTTTCCAATGAGCAGTTCTTC CASSLAGGFSNEQFF
. TRBD1 15 TRBJ1-4 TRBV30 TGTGCCTGGGGGGGACCGGGACAGGGAAATGAAAAACTGTTTTTT CAWGGPGQGNEKLFF
once . 12 TRBJ2-7 TRBV29-1 TGCAGCGGTAACAGGGATTCCTACGAGCAGTACTTC CSGNRDSYEQYF
. TRBD1 16 TRBJ1-4 TRBV9 TGTGCCAGCAGCGTAGGGCAGGGGGCCACTAATGAAAAACTGTTTTTT CASSVGQGATNEKLFF
once TRBD2 15 TRBJ2-3 TRBV7-2 TGTGCCAGCAGCCCGGCTAGCGGGGGAACAGATACGCAGTATTTT CASSPASGGTDTQYF
. . 11 TRBJ1-5 TRBV29-1 TGCAGCGTCACCATCCTCGGGGCCCAGCATTTT CSVTILGAQHF